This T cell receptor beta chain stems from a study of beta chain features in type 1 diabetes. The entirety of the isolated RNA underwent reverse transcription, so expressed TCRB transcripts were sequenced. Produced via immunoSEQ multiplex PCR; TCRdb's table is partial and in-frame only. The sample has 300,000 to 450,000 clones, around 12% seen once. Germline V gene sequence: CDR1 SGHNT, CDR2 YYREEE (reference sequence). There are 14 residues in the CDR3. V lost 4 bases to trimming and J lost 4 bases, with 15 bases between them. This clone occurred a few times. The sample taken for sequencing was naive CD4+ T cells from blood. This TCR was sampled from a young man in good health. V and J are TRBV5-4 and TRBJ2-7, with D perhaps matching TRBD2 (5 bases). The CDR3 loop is CASSPEIRGYEQYF. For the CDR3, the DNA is TGTGCCAGCAGCCCCGAAATCCGGGGATACGAGCAGTACTTC. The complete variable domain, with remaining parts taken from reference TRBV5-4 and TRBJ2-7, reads ETGVTQSPTHLIKTRGQQVTLRCSSQSGHNTVSWYQQALGQGPQFIFQYYREEENGRGNFPPRFSGLQFPNYSSELNVNALELDDSALYLCASSPEIRGYEQYFGPGTRLTVT.